A selection of T cell receptor beta chains follows, all from one sample in a study of OX40 agonist ivuxolimab in advanced cancers. Repertoires were generated with immunoSEQ multiplex PCR, while TCRdb's copy carries only in-frame clones and drops some. The sample contains around 30,000 clones, approximately 86% of which appear only once. The sample in question was CD4+ or CD8+ T cells sorted from blood, obtained in a trial of the OX40 agonist ivuxolimab. The receptors originated from an adult with an advanced solid tumor such as melanoma, head and neck, liver or kidney cancer. CDR3s leave out the opening cysteine and the closing phenylalanine or tryptophan. Expanded clones are given a class, and other clones once, few, many or no size at all.

size: once
V: TRBV29-1
length: 13
CDR3: SVELYGSSTDTQY

size: -
V: TRBV25-1
length: 13
CDR3: ASSIKNSGANVLT

size: -
V: TRBV7-8
length: 12
CDR3: ASSTGTSVYEQY

size: few
V: TRBV27
length: 14
CDR3: ASRPTDATHSYEQY

size: -
V: TRBV27
length: 12
CDR3: ASCGGALGEKLF

size: -
V: TRBV4-1
length: 10
CDR3: ASSQEEETQY

size: -
V: TRBV7-9
length: 13
CDR3: ASSLRGGNSYEQY

size: -
V: TRBV7-2
length: 13
CDR3: ASSLGLRTTDTQY

size: -
V: TRBV7-9
length: 16
CDR3: ASSSWQGPLNSGNTIY

size: -
V: TRBV15
length: 16
CDR3: ATSRGLAGGPSTDTQY

size: once
V: TRBV4-3
length: 12
CDR3: ASSPGQGATEQY

size: -
V: TRBV30
length: 12
CDR3: AWAGQDSSYEQY

size: -
V: TRBV5-1
length: 12
CDR3: ASSLWGSTDTQY

size: -
V: TRBV29-1
length: 13
CDR3: SVEKSQELYNEQF

size: -
V: TRBV7-8
length: 15
CDR3: ASSLRRGGTVDTEAF

size: -
V: TRBV5-4
length: 12
CDR3: ASSSRQGIQEQY

size: -
V: TRBV5-1
length: 11
CDR3: ASGGLATTEAF

size: -
V: TRBV28
length: 13
CDR3: ASSRGTPEGTEAF

size: -
V: TRBV5-1
length: 14
CDR3: ASNPGTSGRRETQY

size: few
V: TRBV7-8
length: 9
CDR3: ASSLSETQY

size: -
V: TRBV5-6
length: 12
CDR3: ASTGQLEVGEQY

size: -
V: TRBV7-2
length: 13
CDR3: ASSLGQGLTDTQY

size: -
V: TRBV5-5
length: 13
CDR3: ASSGQGNRNEKLF

size: -
V: TRBV11-2
length: 13
CDR3: ACGGWQGRNYGYT

size: -
V: TRBV7-9
length: 12
CDR3: ASRGTRSYNEQF

size: -
V: TRBV5-6
length: 11
CDR3: ASSTTDRGEAF

size: -
V: TRBV29-1
length: 13
CDR3: SVERGLAGGDTQY

size: -
V: TRBV27
length: 11
CDR3: ASSSGTVIEQY

size: -
V: TRBV14
length: 12
CDR3: ASSSLQGSFEAF

size: -
V: TRBV7-9
length: 16
CDR3: ASSTRLAGVSNTGELF

size: -
V: TRBV27
length: 11
CDR3: ASSLTGSYEQY

size: once
V: TRBV9
length: 10
CDR3: ASTPNTGELF

size: few
V: TRBV7-8
length: 14
CDR3: ASSLGAGQGNQPQH

size: -
V: TRBV6-5
length: 12
CDR3: ASSPVGGADTQY

size: -
V: TRBV19
length: 14
CDR3: ASSLWTGWEHNGYT

size: -
V: TRBV5-1
length: 11
CDR3: ASRVGNTGELF

size: -
V: TRBV27
length: 11
CDR3: ASGEEGHREQY

size: -
V: TRBV11-2
length: 13
CDR3: ASSWSVVVGEKLF

size: -
V: TRBV7-9
length: 10
CDR3: ASSPRGREQF

size: -
V: TRBV4-1
length: 11
CDR3: ASSQRTEETQY

size: -
V: TRBV4-1
length: 10
CDR3: ASSHGQNEAF

size: -
V: TRBV29-1
length: 9
CDR3: SVETGDGYT

size: -
V: TRBV9
length: 12
CDR3: ASSPSGGAYGYT

size: few
V: TRBV19
length: 10
CDR3: ASSTRTVEAF

size: -
V: TRBV7-9
length: 12
CDR3: ASSSGQGVEKLF

size: -
V: TRBV7-2
length: 13
CDR3: ASSLWGTTNTEAF

size: few
V: TRBV7-6
length: 19
CDR3: ASSLDRCWLYRGTKNQPQH

size: -
V: TRBV29-1
length: 10
CDR3: SVDGSTDTQY

size: once
V: TRBV6-6
length: 13
CDR3: ASSATRGPFYEQY